The clone carrying this TCR beta chain has just one count. The data stem from a study of T cell changes during pregnancy in multiple sclerosis. The germline V gene encodes CDR1 SGHTA and CDR2 FQGTGA. V lost 2 bases, J lost 6 bases, and 8 bases lay in between. This CDR3 region has 14 residues. Using immunoSEQ multiplex PCR, the repertoire was profiled, and TCRdb retains in-frame clones only, with some absent. The profile shows roughly 22,000 clones, 88% of them singletons. The origin of this receptor is a female donor in good health, enrolled as a control in a pregnancy study. The specimen was CD4+ T cells from peripheral blood mononuclear cells, collected in the first trimester of pregnancy. The chain recombines TRBV7-3 with TRBJ1-6; the D is unclear. The CDR3 bases are TGTGCCAGCAGCTTACAGGCTCGTAATTCACCCCTCCACTTT. Its translation is CASSLQARNSPLHF.